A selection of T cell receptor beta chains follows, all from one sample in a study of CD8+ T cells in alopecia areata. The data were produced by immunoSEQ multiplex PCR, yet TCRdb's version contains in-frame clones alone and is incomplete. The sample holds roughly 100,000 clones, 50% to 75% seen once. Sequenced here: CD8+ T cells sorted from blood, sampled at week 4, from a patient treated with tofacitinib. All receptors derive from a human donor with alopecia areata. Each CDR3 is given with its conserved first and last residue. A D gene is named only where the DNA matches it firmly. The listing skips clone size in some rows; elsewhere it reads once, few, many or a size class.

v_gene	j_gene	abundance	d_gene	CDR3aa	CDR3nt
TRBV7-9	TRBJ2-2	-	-	CASSLGGIGELFF	TGTGCCAGCAGCTTAGGGGGGATCGGGGAGCTGTTTTTT
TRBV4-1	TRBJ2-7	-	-	CASSQDYGTPISYEQYF	TGCGCCAGCAGCCAAGATTACGGGACACCAATATCCTACGAGCAGTACTTC
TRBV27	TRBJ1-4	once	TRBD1	CASSSRQGPNEKLFF	TGTGCCAGCAGTTCCCGACAGGGACCTAATGAAAAACTGTTTTTT
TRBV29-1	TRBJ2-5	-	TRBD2	CSVGASGGAYYETQYF	TGCAGCGTTGGGGCTAGCGGGGGGGCTTATTACGAGACCCAGTACTTC
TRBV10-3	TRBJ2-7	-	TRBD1	CAISGLTGQVYEQYF	TGTGCCATCAGTGGCCTGACTGGACAGGTCTACGAGCAGTACTTC
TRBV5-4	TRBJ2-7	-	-	CASSLFGTLSYEQYF	TGTGCCAGCAGCTTGTTCGGGACGCTATCCTACGAGCAGTACTTC
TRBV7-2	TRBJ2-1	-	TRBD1	CASSFGTGGINEQFF	TGTGCCAGCAGCTTCGGGACAGGGGGTATCAATGAGCAGTTCTTC
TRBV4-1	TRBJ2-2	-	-	CASSQRNTGELFF	TGCGCCAGCAGCCAACGGAACACCGGGGAGCTGTTTTTT
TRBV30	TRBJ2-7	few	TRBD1	CAWSTGTGGLYEQYF	TGTGCCTGGAGTACCGGGACAGGGGGCCTCTACGAGCAGTACTTC
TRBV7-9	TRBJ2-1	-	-	CASSFWSGNEQFF	TGTGCCAGCAGCTTTTGGAGCGGGAATGAGCAGTTCTTC
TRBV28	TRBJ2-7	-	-	CASILDHTDSYEQYF	TGTGCCAGCATCCTGGACCATACCGACTCCTACGAGCAGTACTTC
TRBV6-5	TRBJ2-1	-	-	CASSYFPDSLNEQFF	TGTGCCAGCAGTTACTTCCCGGACAGCCTCAATGAGCAGTTCTTC
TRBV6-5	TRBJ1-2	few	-	CASRKQGLIDYGYTF	TGTGCCAGCAGAAAACAGGGCCTGATTGACTATGGCTACACCTTC
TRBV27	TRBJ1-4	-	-	CASRTPGYEKLFF	TGTGCCAGCCGAACCCCCGGGTATGAAAAACTGTTTTTT
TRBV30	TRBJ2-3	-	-	CAWSLSGATDTQYF	TGTGCCTGGAGTTTATCGGGGGCCACAGATACGCAGTATTTT
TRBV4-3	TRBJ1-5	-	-	CASSPGTPNSNQPQHF	TGCGCCAGCAGCCCCGGGACACCTAATAGCAATCAGCCCCAGCATTTT
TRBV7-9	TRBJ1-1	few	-	CASSLDQGTGGEAFF	TGTGCCAGCAGCTTAGATCAAGGCACGGGGGGTGAAGCTTTCTTT
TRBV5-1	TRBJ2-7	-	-	CASILKAGRYYEQYF	TGCGCCAGCATCCTAAAAGCAGGGAGGTACTACGAGCAGTACTTC
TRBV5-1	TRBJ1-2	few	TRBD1	CASSLGQGQGDYGYTF	TGCGCCAGCAGCTTGGGGCAGGGACAGGGGGATTATGGCTACACCTTC
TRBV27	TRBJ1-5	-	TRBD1	CASSGTGIQPQHF	TGTGCCAGCAGTGGGACAGGGATTCAGCCCCAGCATTTT
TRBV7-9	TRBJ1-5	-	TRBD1	CASSATHRGSNQPQHF	TGTGCCAGCAGCGCAACCCACAGGGGTAGCAATCAGCCCCAGCATTTT
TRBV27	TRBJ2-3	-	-	CASSPLVGGSDTQYF	TGTGCCAGCAGTCCATTAGTTGGGGGATCCGATACGCAGTATTTT
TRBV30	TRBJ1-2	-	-	CAWNWAGNGYAF	TGTGCCTGGAATTGGGCAGGAAATGGCTACGCCTTC
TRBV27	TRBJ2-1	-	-	CASSLVPGHYNEQFF	TGTGCCAGCAGTTTAGTCCCGGGCCACTACAATGAGCAGTTCTTC
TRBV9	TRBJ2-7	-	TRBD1	CASSPGQGINYEQYF	TGTGCCAGCAGCCCGGGACAGGGGATTAACTACGAGCAGTACTTC
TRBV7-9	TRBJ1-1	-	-	CASSLVRGNTEAFF	TGTGCCAGCAGCTTAGTCAGGGGTAACACTGAAGCTTTCTTT
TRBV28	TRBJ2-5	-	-	CASSFLAYQETQYF	TGTGCCAGCAGTTTCTTGGCCTATCAAGAGACCCAGTACTTC
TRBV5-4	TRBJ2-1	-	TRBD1	CASSQRTGERNEQFF	TGTGCCAGCAGCCAGCGGACAGGGGAAAGGAATGAGCAGTTCTTC
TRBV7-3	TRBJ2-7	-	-	CASSLSGEIGYEQYF	TGTGCCAGCAGCCTATCCGGGGAGATAGGATACGAGCAGTACTTC
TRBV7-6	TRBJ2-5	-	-	CASSLEAGVMETQYF	TGTGCCAGCAGCTTGGAGGCAGGGGTTATGGAGACCCAGTACTTC
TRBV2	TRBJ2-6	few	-	CASRDGGANVLTF	TGTGCCAGCAGGGACGGTGGGGCCAACGTCCTGACTTTC
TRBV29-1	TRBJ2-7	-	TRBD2	CSVLERGYEQYF	TGCAGCGTTCTCGAGCGGGGCTACGAGCAGTACTTC
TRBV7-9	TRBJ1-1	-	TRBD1	CASSSRDDRAAEAFF	TGTGCCAGCAGCTCTAGGGACGACAGGGCGGCTGAAGCTTTCTTT
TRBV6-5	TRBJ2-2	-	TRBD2	CASSYSGGVTGELFF	TGTGCCAGCAGTTACAGCGGGGGGGTCACCGGGGAGCTGTTTTTT
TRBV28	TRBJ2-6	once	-	CASGDSGANVLTF	TGTGCCAGCGGGGACTCTGGGGCCAACGTCCTGACTTTC
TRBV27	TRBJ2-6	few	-	CASSTGTSGANVLTF	TGTGCCAGCAGTACAGGTACCTCTGGGGCCAACGTCCTGACTTTC
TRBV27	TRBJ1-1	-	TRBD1	CASSTLQGRDTEAFF	TGTGCCAGCAGTACATTACAGGGGAGGGACACTGAAGCTTTCTTT
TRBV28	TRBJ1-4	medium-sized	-	CASRLRPGAINEKLFF	TGTGCCAGCAGACTACGCCCGGGGGCCATTAATGAAAAACTGTTTTTT
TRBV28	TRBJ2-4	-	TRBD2	CASSLELAGLAKNIQYF	TGTGCCAGCAGTTTAGAGTTAGCGGGATTAGCCAAAAACATTCAGTACTTC
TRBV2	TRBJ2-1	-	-	CASSKFRGANFNEQFF	TGTGCCAGCAGTAAATTCAGGGGGGCGAACTTCAATGAGCAGTTCTTC
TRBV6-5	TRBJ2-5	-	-	CASSVPEPETQYF	TGTGCCAGCAGTGTCCCCGAGCCGGAGACCCAGTACTTC
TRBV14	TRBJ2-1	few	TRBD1	CASSPGGLLQFF	TGTGCCAGCAGCCCAGGGGGCTTGTTACAGTTCTTC
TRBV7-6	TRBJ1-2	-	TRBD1	CASSLLGQVSF	TGTGCCAGCAGCTTATTGGGACAGGTCTCTTTC
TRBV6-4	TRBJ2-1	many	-	CASSIAPNNEQFF	TGTGCCAGCAGTATAGCGCCTAACAATGAGCAGTTCTTC
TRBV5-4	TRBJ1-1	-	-	CASSLGKAEAFF	TGTGCCAGCAGCTTGGGGAAGGCTGAAGCTTTCTTT
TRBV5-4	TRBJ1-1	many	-	CASSLYLGMNTEAFF	TGTGCCAGCAGCTTGTATTTGGGGATGAACACTGAAGCTTTCTTT
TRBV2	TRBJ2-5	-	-	CASSEARGRGQETQYF	TGTGCCAGCAGTGAAGCCCGGGGAAGGGGGCAAGAGACCCAGTACTTC
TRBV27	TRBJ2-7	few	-	CASSAGQSYEQYF	TGTGCCAGCAGTGCGGGACAGAGCTACGAGCAGTACTTC
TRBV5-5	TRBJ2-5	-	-	CASSLIGLQETQYF	TGTGCCAGCAGCTTAATTGGCCTCCAAGAGACCCAGTACTTC
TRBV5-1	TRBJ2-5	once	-	CASSDRTGTTQETQYF	TGCGCCAGCAGCGACAGGACAGGGACTACCCAAGAGACCCAGTACTTC
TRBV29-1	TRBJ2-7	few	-	CSVTDGSSYEQYF	TGCAGCGTGACCGACGGAAGTTCCTACGAGCAGTACTTC
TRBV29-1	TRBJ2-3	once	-	CSVPLEADTQYF	TGCAGCGTCCCATTAGAGGCAGATACGCAGTATTTT
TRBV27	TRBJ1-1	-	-	CASSLSNSRNTEAFF	TGTGCCAGCAGTTTATCGAATTCCCGGAACACTGAAGCTTTCTTT
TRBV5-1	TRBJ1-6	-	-	CASSLASYNSPLHF	TGCGCCAGCAGCTTGGCCTCCTATAATTCACCCCTCCACTTT
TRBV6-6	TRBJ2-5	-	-	CASSQTGSQETQYF	TGTGCCAGCAGTCAGACGGGGAGTCAAGAGACCCAGTACTTC
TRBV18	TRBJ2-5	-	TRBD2	CASSPPASGGQETQYF	TGTGCCAGCTCACCACCGGCTAGCGGGGGGCAAGAGACCCAGTACTTC
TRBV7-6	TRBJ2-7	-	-	CASSLSGYGEQYF	TGTGCCAGCAGCTTATCAGGGTACGGCGAGCAGTACTTC